This TCR beta chain was recovered during a study of T cells after yellow fever vaccination. TCRdb processed the 5' RACE reads anew with MiXCR; each CDR3 protein has one entry. The table has around 4,800 distinct CDR3 sequences, more than 7.5% seen once. This clonotype is medium-sized (0.01 to 0.1%) in the sample. CDR3 length equals 18 residues. V was shortened by 4 bases and J by 1 base, with 16 bases between the two germline ends. CDR1 and CDR2 (germline): KGHDR, SFDVKD. Specimen: PBMCs, either bulk or a sorted T-cell subset (CD4+, CD8+, memory, or dextramer-sorted; not recorded which), collected 15 days after the yellow fever booster vaccination. This chain connects TRBV24-1 to TRBJ2-6, with D perhaps given as TRBD1 or TRBD2 (5 bases each). The clonotype was recovered from a man aged 30 to 45 who received the YFV17D yellow fever vaccine. This chain's CDR3 is CATSENPGLISGANVLTF. The CDR3 nucleotides are TGTGCCACCAGTGAAAATCCGGGGCTCATTTCTGGGGCCAACGTCCTGACTTTC.